This T cell receptor (beta chain) is from a study of blood T cell repertoires in COVID-19. Study-wide background: The cDNA or gDNA used as material had been derived from T cells, B-cell-depleted T cells, or PBMCs.

V shed 0 bases and J 2 bases; nucleotides not matched to a gene: 13. The length of the CDR3 is 19 residues. Per germline, CDR1 LGHNA and CDR2 YNFKEQ. Participants reported their clinical history, and cohort assignment relied on those reports. Each recovered donor of Cohort 3 presented with two negative PCRs, clearance, or symptom resolution. This clone was detected a few times. Using immunoSEQ multiplex PCR, the repertoire was profiled, and TCRdb retains in-frame clones only, with some absent. Among over 250,000 clones listed, around nine tenths were seen once. The chain has TRBV4-2 and TRBJ1-5; TRBD1 aligns across 7 bases. This clonotype was sampled from a man in his forties or fifties who had recovered from COVID-19. Sequencing was done on a sample of PBMCs or T cells enriched from blood (not recorded which). As DNA, the CDR3 is TGTGCCAGCAGCCAAGATGTCAGGGACAGAATTAGAGGCAATCAGCCCCAGCATTTT. Protein sequence: CASSQDVRDRIRGNQPQHF.